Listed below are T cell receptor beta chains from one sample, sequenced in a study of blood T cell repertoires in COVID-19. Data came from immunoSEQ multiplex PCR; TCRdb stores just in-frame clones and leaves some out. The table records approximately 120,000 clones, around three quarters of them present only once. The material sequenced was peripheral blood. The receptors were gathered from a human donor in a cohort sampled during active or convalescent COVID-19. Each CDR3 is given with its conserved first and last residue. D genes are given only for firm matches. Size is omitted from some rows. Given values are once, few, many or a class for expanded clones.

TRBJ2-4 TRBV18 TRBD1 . TGTGCCAGCACCCATATGACAGGGGGCAAAAACATTCAGTACTTC CASTHMTGGKNIQYF
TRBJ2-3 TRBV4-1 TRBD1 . TGCGCCAGCAGCCCGCGGACAGGGGGGGAACCATCTAGCACAGATACGCAGTATTTT CASSPRTGGEPSSTDTQYF
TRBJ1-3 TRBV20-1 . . TGCAGTGCTAGTCCAGGGATATACGGAAACACCATATATTTT CSASPGIYGNTIYF
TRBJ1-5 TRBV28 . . TGTGCCAGCAGTTTTATCCGGCCTGGCGGGGACCAGCCCCAGCATTTT CASSFIRPGGDQPQHF
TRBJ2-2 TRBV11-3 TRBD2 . TGTGCCAGCAGCTTAGATTACAGCGGGGGGAACACCGGGGAGCTGTTTTTT CASSLDYSGGNTGELFF
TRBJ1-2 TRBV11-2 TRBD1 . TGTGCCAGCAGCCTACTACAGGGGGCAGGTGGCTACACCTTC CASSLLQGAGGYTF
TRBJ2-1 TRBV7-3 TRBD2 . TGTGCCAGCAGCTTCATTCCAACTAGCGGGAAATTCTTC CASSFIPTSGKFF
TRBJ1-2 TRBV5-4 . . TGTGCCAGCTGGCTAATTGCGGCGACCGGGGGGTCGGGCTATGGCTACACCTTC CASWLIAATGGSGYGYTF
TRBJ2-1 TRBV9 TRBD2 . TGTGCCAGCAGCCTTTGGCGGGAGGGAAATGAGCAGTTCTTC CASSLWREGNEQFF
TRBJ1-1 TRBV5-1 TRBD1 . TGCGCCAGCAGCCCTGGACAGGCGAACACTGAAGCTTTCTTT CASSPGQANTEAFF
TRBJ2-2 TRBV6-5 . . TGTGCCACAAAGGGACTCCCGAACACCGGGGAGCTGTTTTTT CATKGLPNTGELFF
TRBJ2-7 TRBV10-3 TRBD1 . TGTGCCATCAGTTTGGGGGGACAGGCCCTATCCTACGAGCAGTACTTC CAISLGGQALSYEQYF
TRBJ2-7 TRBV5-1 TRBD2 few TGCGCCAGCAGCTTGGGGCGGGAGTCCTACGAGCAGTACTTC CASSLGRESYEQYF
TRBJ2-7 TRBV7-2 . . TGTGCCAGCAGCCGGGACAACTCCTACGAGCAGTACTTC CASSRDNSYEQYF
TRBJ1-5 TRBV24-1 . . TGTGCCACCAGTGATGTTCTTAGCAATCAGCCCCAGCATTTT CATSDVLSNQPQHF
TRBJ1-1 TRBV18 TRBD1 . TGTGCCAGCTCACCGATACAGGGGCTTTCCACTGAAGCTTTCTTT CASSPIQGLSTEAFF
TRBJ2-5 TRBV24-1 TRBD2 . TGTGCCACCAGTGATCCCCTTGGCGGGAGTTGGGAGACCCAGTACTTC CATSDPLGGSWETQYF
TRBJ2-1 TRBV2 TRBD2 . TGTGCCAGCAGTGAAGCGCTGTTAGCGGGAAGGGTTGAGCAGTTCTTC CASSEALLAGRVEQFF
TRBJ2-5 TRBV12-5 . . TGTGCTAGTGGTTCCCCAGGGCAAGAGACCCAGTACTTC CASGSPGQETQYF
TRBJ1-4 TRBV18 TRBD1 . TGTGCCAGCTCACCGGTAGGGGACAGCTCGGTTAGAGCTAATGAAAAACTGTTTTTT CASSPVGDSSVRANEKLFF
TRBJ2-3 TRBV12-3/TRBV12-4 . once TGTGCCAGCAGTCTCCCGGGCACAGATACGCAGTATTTT CASSLPGTDTQYF
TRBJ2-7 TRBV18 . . TGTGCCAGCTCACCAGGGGCTGGACGGCCCGTCGGCGCCGGAAGCGAGCAGTACTTC CASSPGAGRPVGAGSEQYF
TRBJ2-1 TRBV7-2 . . TGTGCCAGCAGACAGAGGGTTACTAGAATCGCCTACAATGAGCAGTTCTTC CASRQRVTRIAYNEQFF
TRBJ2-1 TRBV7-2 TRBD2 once TGTGCCAGCAGCATCCGACTAGCGGGGGGGCCCTACAATGAGCAGTTCTTC CASSIRLAGGPYNEQFF
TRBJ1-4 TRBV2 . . TGTGCCAGCACCAGGTGGCAGGCAACTAATGAAAAACTGTTTTTT CASTRWQATNEKLFF
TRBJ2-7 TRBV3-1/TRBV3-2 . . TGTGCCATAGATAACGATACCTACGAGCAGTACTTC CAIDNDTYEQYF
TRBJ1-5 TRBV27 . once TGTGCCGCAGGGTGGACAGTTAATCAGCCCCAGCATTTT CAAGWTVNQPQHF
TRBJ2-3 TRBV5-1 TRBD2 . TGCGCCAGCAGCCGGAAGAGCGGGGGCCTCACAGATACGCAGTATTTT CASSRKSGGLTDTQYF